The following is a TCR beta chain sequence with its context. Its specificity is not known. Patients with a history of autoimmune disease or on systemic immunosuppression were excluded. The data belong to a study of OX40 agonist ivuxolimab in advanced cancers. Regarding the study as a whole: Dosing at 0.1 to 3.0 mg/kg was accompanied by clonal expansion of CD4+ and CD8+ blood T cells by week 6.

Method: immunoSEQ multiplex PCR; TCRdb's copy keeps in-frame clones and lacks some. The table lists about 70,000 clones, 80% to 90% of them singletons, with under 3% in the top ten. The material was CD4+ or CD8+ T cells sorted from blood, obtained in a trial of the OX40 agonist ivuxolimab. This clonotype was sampled from an adult with an advanced solid tumor such as melanoma, head and neck, liver or kidney cancer.

The CDR3 loop reads CASSSPKAGTGDYEQYF. Written as DNA, the CDR3 is TGTGCCAGCAGTTCCCCCAAAGCCGGGACAGGGGACTACGAGCAGTACTTC. The chain uses TRBV28 and TRBJ2-7; 10 bases match TRBD1. The CDR3 contains 17 residues. Germline CDR1 MDHEN, CDR2 SYDVKM. J was trimmed by 3 bases and V by 4 bases; bases with no gene match: 12.